The clone carrying this T cell receptor beta chain has a handful of counts. The entry originates in a study of T cells in Graves' hyperthyroidism and ophthalmopathy. The PBMCs studied were ones that came from 8 to 10 ml fresh peripheral blood. Amplification yielded TCR beta CDR3 regions, with RNA transcripts as the source. The HTBI primer set was used in a first-round RT-PCR of the TCR CDR3. TCRdb called the multiplex PCR reads again in MiXCR, with one record for every CDR3 protein. The table records approximately 400,000 distinct CDR3 sequences, about 14% of them present only once. This CDR3 comprises 14 residues. V was clipped by 6 bases and J by 1 base; unmatched bases: 6. Germline values: CDR1 KGHSH, CDR2 LQKENI.

This clonotype was sampled from an older woman with Graves' hyperthyroidism. V is TRBV18 and J is TRBJ2-7, with 7 bases aligning to TRBD1. The specimen sequenced was blood. The chain's CDR3 is CASSHRGPSYEQYF. The DNA of the CDR3 is TGTGCCAGCTCCCACAGGGGACCTTCCTACGAGCAGTACTTC.